This is a list of T cell receptor beta chains from one sample in a study of post-analysis software for immune sequencing data. TCRdb passed the PCR reads through MiXCR, listing each CDR3 protein once. The sample lists 450,000 to 650,000 distinct CDR3 sequences; 44% were seen once. What was sequenced was blood. The receptors originated from a girl between 10 and 17 years old with multiple sclerosis. CDR3s include the opening cysteine and the closing phenylalanine or tryptophan. D genes are given only for firm matches. The listing skips clone size in some rows; elsewhere it reads once, few, many or a size class.

abundance | j_gene | d_gene | v_gene | CDR3aa | CDR3nt
. | TRBJ2-1 | TRBD2 | TRBV5-6 | CASSWSSGGFWTYNEQFF | TGTGCCAGCAGCTGGTCTAGCGGGGGGTTTTGGACCTACAATGAGCAGTTCTTC
few | TRBJ1-2 | TRBD1 | TRBV24-1 | CATSDSGTGHHGYTF | TGTGCCACCAGTGATTCCGGGACAGGGCACCATGGCTACACCTTC
. | TRBJ1-1 | . | TRBV10-3 | CAISESTQRGNEAFF | TGTGCCATCAGTGAGTCGACTCAGCGGGGGAATGAAGCTTTCTTT
. | TRBJ2-5 | . | TRBV9 | CAPGWETQYF | TGTGCCCCCGGATGGGAGACCCAGTACTTC
. | TRBJ2-1 | TRBD2 | TRBV10-3 | CAIGTSVNNEQFF | TGTGCCATAGGGACTAGCGTAAACAATGAGCAGTTCTTC
few | TRBJ1-2 | TRBD1 | TRBV12-3/TRBV12-4 | CASSLAGGAKYGYTF | TGTGCCAGCAGTCTAGCAGGGGGCGCGAAGTATGGTTACACCTTC
. | TRBJ1-1 | . | TRBV10-3 | CAISVPGDTEAFF | TGTGCCATCAGTGTTCCGGGGGACACTGAAGCTTTCTTT
. | TRBJ2-5 | TRBD1 | TRBV24-1 | CATSDWEDRGPETQYF | TGTGCCACCAGTGATTGGGAGGACAGGGGGCCAGAGACCCAGTACTTC
once | TRBJ1-2 | . | TRBV6-5 | CASSRPGYGGGYTF | TGTGCCAGCAGCCGGCCAGGGTACGGAGGTGGCTACACCTTC
few | TRBJ1-4 | . | TRBV4-2 | CASSQLEGTNEKLFF | TGTGCCAGCAGCCAACTGGAGGGCACTAATGAAAAACTGTTTTTT
few | TRBJ2-5 | TRBD1 | TRBV4-1 | CASRGTGSFKETQYF | TGCGCCAGCAGAGGGACAGGGAGTTTCAAAGAGACCCAGTACTTC
. | TRBJ1-1 | TRBD1 | TRBV5-6 | CASSLGTGGFGTEAFF | TGTGCCAGCAGCTTGGGGACAGGAGGGTTCGGCACTGAAGCTTTCTTT
few | TRBJ2-1 | . | TRBV7-2 | CASSPHGGSYNEQFF | TGTGCCAGCAGCCCCCATGGGGGGTCCTACAATGAGCAGTTCTTC
. | TRBJ2-7 | . | TRBV20-1 | CSAMAGSYEQYF | TGCAGTGCTATGGCAGGGTCCTACGAGCAGTACTTC
. | TRBJ2-4 | . | TRBV21-1 | CASSKALQGAKNIQYF | TGTGCCAGCAGCAAAGCGCTACAGGGGGCCAAAAACATTCAATACTTC
. | TRBJ2-3 | . | TRBV4-2 | CAGSQEFPDTQYF | TGTGCCGGCAGCCAAGAATTCCCAGATACGCAGTATTTT
many | TRBJ2-7 | . | TRBV5-1 | CASSLGGLSYEQYF | TGTGCCAGCAGCTTAGGGGGACTGTCCTACGAGCAGTACTTC
. | TRBJ2-7 | . | TRBV7-2 | CASSHHLAGYEQYF | TGTGCCAGCAGCCACCATCTTGCGGGCTACGAGCAGTACTTC
. | TRBJ2-7 | . | TRBV3-1 | CASSVMAGPYEQYF | TGTGCCAGCAGCGTTATGGCGGGGCCCTACGAGCAGTACTTC
. | TRBJ2-1 | TRBD2 | TRBV10-3 | CAISERRENEQFF | TGTGCCATCAGTGAGAGGCGGGAGAATGAGCAGTTCTTC
few | TRBJ1-5 | . | TRBV19 | CASRGPGEGNNQPQHF | TGTGCCAGTAGGGGGCCAGGGGAGGGCAACAATCAGCCCCAGCATTTT
few | TRBJ1-6 | . | TRBV6-4 | CASSDGPLSPLHF | TGTGCCAGCAGTGACGGCCCCTTGTCACCCCTCCACTTT
few | TRBJ2-1 | . | TRBV20-1 | CSALSGNEQFF | TGCAGTGCTTTAAGCGGCAATGAGCAGTTCTTC
. | TRBJ1-5 | . | TRBV20-1 | CSARTIRYSNQPQHF | TGCAGTGCTAGAACTATCAGGTATAGCAATCAGCCCCAGCATTTT
. | TRBJ2-3 | TRBD2 | TRBV20-1 | CSASTSGGEDTQYF | TGCAGTGCGAGTACTAGCGGGGGGGAAGATACGCAGTATTTT
few | TRBJ2-5 | TRBD2 | TRBV7-7 | CASSFVRGGKETQYF | TGTGCCAGCAGCTTCGTCCGGGGAGGGAAGGAGACCCAGTACTTC
. | TRBJ1-2 | . | TRBV16 | CASSHTREGKSYTF | TGTGCCAGCAGCCATACAAGGGAGGGGAAGAGCTACACCTTC
. | TRBJ1-2 | . | TRBV7-2 | CASSPDGWADYGYTF | TGTGCCAGCAGCCCCGATGGGTGGGCGGACTATGGCTACACCTTC
few | TRBJ2-7 | TRBD1 | TRBV27 | CASSLGTGPSYEQYF | TGTGCCAGCAGTTTAGGGACAGGGCCGTCCTACGAGCAGTACTTC
. | TRBJ2-1 | . | TRBV10-3 | CAISEPDFGRDYNEQFF | TGTGCCATCAGTGAGCCAGACTTCGGGAGAGACTACAATGAGCAGTTCTTC
. | TRBJ2-3 | . | TRBV20-1 | CSALRGRDTQYF | TGCAGTGCCCTCAGGGGTCGGGATACGCAGTATTTT
. | TRBJ2-2 | TRBD2 | TRBV5-5 | CASSLVAGASTGELFF | TGTGCCAGCAGTTTGGTAGCGGGAGCTAGCACCGGGGAGCTGTTTTTT
. | TRBJ2-7 | . | TRBV5-1 | CASSGGAEQYF | TGCGCCAGCAGCGGGGGGGCCGAGCAGTACTTC
. | TRBJ2-1 | . | TRBV12-3/TRBV12-4 | CASSLSGRENEQFF | TGTGCCAGCAGTTTAAGTGGGAGAGAAAATGAGCAGTTCTTC
. | TRBJ1-2 | TRBD1 | TRBV4-1 | CASRSQGAKRDGEGGYTF | TGCGCCAGCAGGTCTCAGGGGGCTAAACGAGACGGAGAAGGTGGCTACACCTTC
few | TRBJ2-1 | TRBD2 | TRBV6-4 | CASSPRLAGGWKFF | TGTGCCAGCAGTCCGAGACTAGCGGGGGGCTGGAAGTTCTTC
. | TRBJ1-2 | . | TRBV25-1 | CASSEYSDSYGYTF | TGTGCCAGCAGTGAATACTCTGACAGCTATGGCTACACCTTC
few | TRBJ2-1 | . | TRBV4-2 | CASSQDHNNEQFF | TGTGCCAGCAGCCAAGATCACAACAATGAGCAGTTCTTC
. | TRBJ2-3 | . | TRBV10-3 | CAAALGGTSTDTQYF | TGTGCCGCAGCATTGGGGGGCACTAGCACAGATACGCAGTATTTT
few | TRBJ2-5 | . | TRBV4-1 | CASSQDPPGVWPGLPQETQYF | TGCGCCAGCAGCCAAGATCCCCCAGGGGTTTGGCCGGGACTACCCCAAGAGACCCAGTACTTC
. | TRBJ1-4 | . | TRBV12-3/TRBV12-4 | CASNAVGTNEKLFF | TGTGCCAGCAACGCGGTGGGGACTAATGAAAAACTGTTTTTT
. | TRBJ2-5 | . | TRBV5-1 | CASSLLVQETQYF | TGCGCCAGCAGCTTGCTAGTCCAAGAGACCCAGTACTTC
. | TRBJ2-1 | . | TRBV5-1 | CASAYYYNEQFF | TGCGCCAGCGCTTACTATTACAATGAGCAGTTCTTC
. | TRBJ2-3 | . | TRBV5-3 | CASSLAVGGTDTQYF | TGCGCCAGCAGCTTGGCTGTAGGGGGCACAGATACGCAGTATTTT
. | TRBJ2-7 | . | TRBV7-7 | CASSPSQFSYEQYF | TGTGCTAGCAGCCCCTCCCAGTTCTCCTACGAGCAGTACTTC
. | TRBJ1-5 | . | TRBV20-1 | CSATRQGNQPQHF | TGCAGTGCTACCCGACAGGGCAATCAGCCCCAGCATTTT
. | TRBJ1-5 | . | TRBV30 | CAWSVGPGGNQPQHF | TGTGCCTGGAGTGTAGGTCCAGGGGGCAATCAGCCCCAGCATTTT
. | TRBJ2-5 | TRBD1 | TRBV10-3 | CAIRAGTGSQTQYF | TGTGCCATCAGGGCTGGGACAGGGTCGCAGACCCAGTACTTC
. | TRBJ2-5 | . | TRBV20-1 | CSAARPSQETQYF | TGCAGTGCCGCCCGACCGTCCCAAGAGACCCAGTACTTC
. | TRBJ2-7 | . | TRBV7-2 | CASSPDRYYYEQYF | TGTGCCAGCAGCCCGGACAGATATTACTACGAGCAGTACTTC
. | TRBJ1-4 | . | TRBV7-9 | CASSFSTTNEKLFF | TGTGCCAGCAGCTTCAGTACAACTAATGAAAAACTGTTTTTT
many | TRBJ2-1 | . | TRBV5-1 | CASSEGSFYNEQFF | TGCGCCAGCAGCGAAGGGTCCTTTTACAATGAGCAGTTCTTC
once | TRBJ1-2 | TRBD1 | TRBV20-1 | CSARLTGGVYGYTF | TGCAGTGCTAGACTGACAGGGGGCGTCTATGGCTACACCTTC
. | TRBJ2-3 | . | TRBV20-1 | CSARPMTVTRDTQYF | TGCAGTGCTAGACCCATGACAGTAACCCGAGATACGCAGTATTTT
. | TRBJ2-7 | . | TRBV20-1 | CSGFYAGVKGSYEQYF | TGCAGTGGATTCTACGCAGGGGTCAAGGGCTCCTACGAGCAGTACTTC